The next 27 T cell receptor beta chains were all read from a single sample in a study of Ad26.COV2.S vaccination and SARS-CoV-2 variants. TCRdb's copy holds only in-frame clones and misses some; the assay was immunoSEQ multiplex PCR. The sample lists roughly 500,000 clones; 75% to 90% were seen once. The sample's treatment: 19 received Ad26.COV2.S at low or high dose, single or two shots; roughly 5 received placebo; per-sample allocation not given. Sampling happened 63 days after the first vaccine or placebo injection. The material sequenced was peripheral blood, taken in a trial of Ad26.COV2.S vaccine versus placebo. Receptors originate from a person between 18 and 60 years old who received the Ad26.COV2.S COVID-19 vaccine or a placebo.

The chain employs TRBV15 and TRBJ2-2; weak D call: TRBD2 (5 bases). CDR1 and CDR2 (germline): LNHNV, YYDKDF (reference sequence). V was cut by 0 bases and J by 0 bases, with 8 bases left in between. The CDR3 is made up of 16 amino acids. The DNA of the CDR3 is TGTGCCACCAGCAGAGATCTACTAGCGAACACCGGGGAGCTGTTTTTT. Residues: CATSRDLLANTGELFF.

This chain uses TRBV15 with TRBJ2-1, with D unresolved. Trimming removed 0 bases at V and 6 bases at J, with 12 bases between. Germline loops: CDR1 LNHNV, CDR2 YYDKDF (reference sequence). The CDR3 has 15 residues. Here the CDR3 DNA reads TGTGCCACCAGCAGAGATTCCGTTTTGGTCAATGAGCAGTTCTTC. Protein sequence: CATSRDSVLVNEQFF.

For the CDR3, the DNA is TGTGCCACCAGCAGAGGACAGTTCTACAATGAGCAGTTCTTC. It specifies CATSRGQFYNEQFF. The chain employs TRBV15 and TRBJ2-1, with a tentative D call TRBD1 (5 bases). Trimming left V 1 base short and J 3 bases short, with 7 bases between. The germline gives CDR1 LNHNV, CDR2 YYDKDF (reference sequence). The CDR3 is 14 amino acids. Looking up the rest from reference TRBV15 and TRBJ2-1 gives the full variable domain: DAMVIQNPRYQVTQFGKPVTLSCSQTLNHNVMYWYQQKSSQAPKLLFHYYDKDFNNEADTPDNFQSRRPNTSFCFLDIRSPGLGDTAMYLCATSRGQFYNEQFFGPGTRLTVL.

The CDR3 DNA follows: TGTGCCAGCAGGGAGGGACTAGCGGGAGACTACGAGCAGTACGTC. Its translation: CASREGLAGDYEQYV. The genes are TRBV6-5 and TRBJ2-7; 14 bases map to TRBD2. The J segment lost 3 bases and the V segment lost 6 bases, leaving 4 bases of the junction unmatched. In germline, CDR1 is MNHEY, CDR2 SVGAGI. The length of the CDR3 is 15 residues.

CDR3 DNA sequence: TGCGCCAGCAGCTACACTAACACCGGGGAGCTGTTTTTT. The encoded protein is CASSYTNTGELFF. This chain connects TRBV4-3 to TRBJ2-2, with D unresolved. The CDR3 runs 13 residues. V lost 5 bases and J 2 bases, leaving 6 bases between the germline ends. Germline CDR1 LGHNA, CDR2 YSLEER.

This chain links TRBV28 with TRBJ1-3; D uncertain. Trimming pared 4 bases from V and 4 bases from J, leaving 8 bases between. This CDR3 is built from 13 residues. The germline V gene encodes CDR1 MDHEN and CDR2 SYDVKM. DNA for the CDR3: TGTGCCAGCAGTTCCCCCGGCGGAAACACCATATATTTT. Protein: CASSSPGGNTIYF. The whole variable domain, remainder taken from reference TRBV28 and TRBJ1-3, is DVKVTQSSRYLVKRTGEKVFLECVQDMDHENMFWYRQDPGLGLRLIYFSYDVKMKEKGDIPEGYSVSREKKERFSLILESASTNQTSMYLCASSSPGGNTIYFGEGSWLTVV.

For this clone: One junction end does not reproduce the germline sequence, and a read error may be involved. This sequence joins TRBV7-8 and TRBJ1-1, with D tentatively TRBD1 (6 bases). The CDR3 has 15 amino acids. Germline CDR1 is SGHVS and CDR2 is FQNEAQ. CDR3 coding DNA: TGTGCCAGCAGCATAGCGGGGGGCATGAACACTGAAGCTTTCTTT. This sequence encodes CASSIAGGMNTEAFF.

The rearrangement links TRBV2 to TRBJ2-3; D is perhaps TRBD1 (5 bases). V was shortened by 4 bases and J by 6 bases, with 17 bases between the two germline ends. This CDR3 comprises 15 residues. The germline CDR1 and CDR2 sequences are SNHLY and FYNNEI. The CDR3 sequence: CASSVQGPTRDTQYF. CDR3 coding DNA: TGTGCCAGCAGTGTCCAGGGCCCAACCCGGGATACGCAGTATTTT. Looking up the rest from reference TRBV2 and TRBJ2-3 gives the full variable domain: EPEVTQTPSHQVTQMGQEVILRCVPISNHLYFYWYRQILGQKVEFLVSFYNNEISEKSEIFDDQFSVERPDGSNFTLKIRSTKLEDSAMYFCASSVQGPTRDTQYFGPGTRLTVL.

The chain carries TRBV9 and TRBJ1-6; tentatively, D is TRBD1 (5 bases). Germline CDR1 is SGDLS and CDR2 is YYNGEE. The CDR3 is 13 residues long. The V and J ends lost 4 bases and 13 bases respectively, with 15 bases between them. The DNA of the CDR3 is TGTGCCAGCAGCCCAGGAGGCGGGGCGCCCCTCCACTTT. Its protein product is CASSPGGGAPLHF. The whole variable domain, filled in from reference TRBV9 and TRBJ1-6, reads DSGVTQTPKHLITATGQRVTLRCSPRSGDLSVYWYQQSLDQGLQFLIQYYNGEERAKGNILERFSAQQFPDLHSELNLSSLELGDSALYFCASSPGGGAPLHFGNGTRLTVT.

This clone came up once. The chain links TRBV12-3 or TRBV12-4 to TRBJ2-3, with D possibly matching TRBD2 (5 bases). The V and J ends lost 4 bases and 8 bases respectively, with 13 bases between them. The CDR3 totals 13 residues. The chain's CDR3 is CASSSGGLRTQYF. For the CDR3, the DNA is TGTGCCAGCAGTTCCGGCGGGTTACGTACGCAGTATTTT.

The chain joins TRBV20-1 to TRBJ2-1; no reliable D call. Deletions cut 6 bases from V and 3 bases from J, with 6 bases between. The CDR3 is 11 amino acids. The germline gives CDR1 DFQATT, CDR2 SNEGSKA (reference sequence). The DNA of the CDR3 is TGCAGTGCCGAACTCTACAATGAGCAGTTCTTC. It translates to CSAELYNEQFF.

The V and J genes are TRBV12-3 or TRBV12-4 and TRBJ1-6; D remains unclear. This CDR3 comprises 13 residues. Trimming took 1 base from V and 8 from J, leaving 6 bases between them. The DNA for the CDR3 is TGTGCCAGCAGTTTAGGTTTCTATTCACCCCTCCACTTT. Protein sequence: CASSLGFYSPLHF.

This clone was found a few times. The CDR3 sequence is CASSLRGTGVNEQFF. CDR3 coding DNA: TGTGCCAGCAGCTTACGCGGGACAGGGGTAAATGAGCAGTTCTTC. The chain is built from TRBV7-2 and TRBJ2-1, with TRBD1 matching 10 bases. CDR3 length equals 15 residues. Germline loops: CDR1 SGHTA, CDR2 FQGNSA. Unmatched junction bases numbered 5, after V lost 2 bases and J lost 7 bases. Full variable domain (outside the CDR3, taken from reference TRBV7-2 and TRBJ2-1): GAGVSQSPSNKVTEKGKDVELRCDPISGHTALYWYRQSLGQGLEFLIYFQGNSAPDKSGLPSDRFSAERTGGSVSTLTIQRTQQEDSAVYLCASSLRGTGVNEQFFGPGTRLTVL.

J is TRBJ1-2 and V is TRBV2; 8 nucleotides match TRBD1. With V trimmed by 5 bases and J by 8 bases, 7 bases remained unmatched. The germline CDR1 and CDR2 sequences are SNHLY and FYNNEI. The CDR3 length is 13 residues. This chain's CDR3 is CASSIGQGEGYTF. For the CDR3, the DNA is TGTGCCAGCAGTATTGGACAGGGTGAGGGCTACACCTTC.

The chain combines TRBV4-1 with TRBJ1-4; D is unresolved. V gave up 3 bases and J gave up 0 bases, with 8 bases separating them. Germline loops: CDR1 MGHRA, CDR2 YSYEKL. The CDR3 has 15 residues. The CDR3 sequence is CASSHEFATNEKLFF. CDR3 nucleotide sequence: TGCGCCAGCAGCCACGAATTTGCAACTAATGAAAAACTGTTTTTT.

This chain connects TRBV28 to TRBJ1-2; 7 bases line up with TRBD1. This CDR3 has 15 amino acids. CDR1 is MDHEN, CDR2 SYDVKM, per germline. With V trimmed by 3 bases and J by 3 bases, 7 bases remained unmatched. The CDR3 DNA sequence: TGTGCCAGCAGTTTGTGGGACAGTACCGACTATGGCTACACCTTC. It yields the protein CASSLWDSTDYGYTF.

This chain joins TRBV15 and TRBJ1-5, with 8 positions matching TRBD1. Trimming took 0 bases from V and 0 from J; bases not matched to a gene: 16. CDR1 and CDR2 (germline): LNHNV, YYDKDF (reference sequence). The CDR3 extends over 21 amino acids. CDR3 protein: CATSRDMTQGAFYGSNQPQHF. The CDR3 nucleotides read TGTGCCACCAGCAGAGATATGACGCAGGGGGCTTTTTATGGTAGCAATCAGCCCCAGCATTTT.

The chain has TRBV7-2 and TRBJ2-1; 10 positions match TRBD2. The V gene's germline CDR1 is SGHTA and CDR2 FQGNSA. V shed 5 bases and J 9 bases; nucleotides not matched to a gene: 13. This CDR3 is built from 16 residues. This CDR3 reads CASSVGLAGAWSEQFF. CDR3 bases: TGTGCCAGCAGCGTGGGGCTAGCGGGGGCTTGGAGTGAGCAGTTCTTC.

The chain couples TRBV9 to TRBJ1-2, with D hard to call. Looked up from germline, CDR1 is SGDLS and CDR2 is YYNGEE. The CDR3 runs 13 residues. V shed 4 bases and J shed 2 bases, with 9 bases lying between them. The DNA for the CDR3 is TGTGCCAGCAGCTCAGGCCCCAACTATGGCTACACCTTC. This translates into CASSSGPNYGYTF.

The V gene is TRBV7-2, the J gene TRBJ1-5; maybe TRBD1 (6 bases). V dropped 5 bases and J dropped 5 bases, with 16 bases sitting between them. Germline CDR1 SGHTA, CDR2 FQGNSA. CDR3 length equals 15 residues. The CDR3 nucleotides read TGTGCCAGCAGCCTTAATCTCAGGGGAGATCAGCCCCAGCATTTT. Translation gives CASSLNLRGDQPQHF.

This clone was seen a single time. The chain's CDR3 is CASSNRLEGGQPQHF. In DNA, the CDR3 is TGCGCCAGCAGCAACCGCTTGGAGGGGGGTCAGCCCCAGCATTTT. V is TRBV4-3 and J is TRBJ1-5, with D perhaps TRBD1 (6 bases). V lost 5 bases and J 6 bases, leaving 17 bases between the germline ends. There are 15 residues in the CDR3. Germline V gene lookup returns CDR1 LGHNA and CDR2 YSLEER.

The genes are TRBV28 and TRBJ1-5; no clear D. CDR1 and CDR2 (germline): MDHEN, SYDVKM. V lost 6 bases and J 3 bases, leaving 12 bases between the germline ends. The length of the CDR3 is 14 residues. CDR3 sequence: CASRGGVFNQPQHF. The CDR3 DNA follows: TGTGCCAGCAGGGGTGGGGTATTCAATCAGCCCCAGCATTTT.

This clone occurred once. As DNA, the CDR3 is TGTGCCAGCAGCCCGTACGCCGCTGGCAGGTGGAGCACAGATACGCAGTATTTT. Translation gives CASSPYAAGRWSTDTQYF. The chain uses TRBV7-7 and TRBJ2-3; no reliable D call. The CDR3 runs 18 residues. CDR1 SSHAT and CDR2 FNYEAQ come from the germline V gene (reference sequence). The V and J ends lost 5 bases and 0 bases respectively, with 21 bases between them.

This chain links TRBV5-1 with TRBJ2-3; tentative D call: TRBD1 (5 bases). The CDR3 is 16 residues long. Trimming removed 3 bases from V and 8 bases from J, with 22 bases in between. The germline V gene encodes CDR1 SGHRS and CDR2 YFSETQ. CDR3 nucleotide sequence: TGCGCCAGCAGCTCGTCCACAGGAGCCGGCAAGGTTACGCAGTATTTT. Its translation is CASSSSTGAGKVTQYF.

This rearrangement joins TRBV5-4 to TRBJ2-5; D uncertain. V was cut by 4 bases and J by 0 bases, with 19 bases left in between. Germline lookup yields CDR1 SGHNT and CDR2 YYREEE (reference sequence). The CDR3 loop spans 17 amino acids. CDR3 amino acids: CASSPPPGRRDQETQYF. In DNA form, the CDR3 reads TGTGCCAGCAGCCCCCCCCCGGGCAGGAGAGACCAAGAGACCCAGTACTTC.

This chain connects TRBV5-1 to TRBJ2-3, with D possibly being TRBD2 (6 bases). CDR1 SGHRS and CDR2 YFSETQ come from the germline V gene. The CDR3 is 17 residues long. Trimming cost V 4 bases and J 0 bases, with 18 bases left between them. CDR3 sequence reads: CASSGGDSITSTDTQYF. DNA for the CDR3: TGCGCCAGCAGCGGAGGGGACTCAATCACTAGCACAGATACGCAGTATTTT.

This rearrangement joins TRBV18 to TRBJ2-3, with a possible D match to TRBD2 (5 bases). The CDR3 spans 14 residues. Germline V gene lookup returns CDR1 KGHSH and CDR2 LQKENI. V lost 3 bases and J lost 6, with 13 bases in between. CDR3 amino acids: CASSPDSRRDTQYF. The CDR3 region has the DNA TGTGCCAGCTCACCGGACTCGAGAAGGGATACGCAGTATTTT.